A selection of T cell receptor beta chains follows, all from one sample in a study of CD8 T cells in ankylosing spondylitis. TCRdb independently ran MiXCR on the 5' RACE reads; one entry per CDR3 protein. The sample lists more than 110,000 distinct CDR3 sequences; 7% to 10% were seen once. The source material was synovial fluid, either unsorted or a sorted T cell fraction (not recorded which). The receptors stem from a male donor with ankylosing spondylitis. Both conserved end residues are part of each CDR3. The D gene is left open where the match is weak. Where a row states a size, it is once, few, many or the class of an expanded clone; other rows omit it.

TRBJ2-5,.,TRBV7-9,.,TGTGCCGGTGGGACTTCACAAGAGACCCAGTACTTC,CAGGTSQETQYF
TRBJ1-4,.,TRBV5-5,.,TGTGCCAGCAGCTTACGGACGGGGAGTGAAAAACTGTTTTTT,CASSLRTGSEKLFF
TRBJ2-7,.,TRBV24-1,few,TGTGCCACCGCCGTTCCAGGGGTCTCGACCGAGCAGTACTTC,CATAVPGVSTEQYF
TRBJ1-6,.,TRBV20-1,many,TGCAGTGCCAGAGCCTTGACAGAAAATAATTCACCCCTCCACTTT,CSARALTENNSPLHF
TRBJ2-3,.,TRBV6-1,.,TGTGCCAGCAGTCGGGTGACTAGCACAGATACGCAGTATTTT,CASSRVTSTDTQYF
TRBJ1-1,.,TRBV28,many,TGTGCCAGCAGTCCGGACGGTTTGAACACTGAAGCTTTCTTT,CASSPDGLNTEAFF
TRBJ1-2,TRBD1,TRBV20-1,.,TGCAGTGCTCCAGACAGGGTTTATGGCTACACCTTC,CSAPDRVYGYTF
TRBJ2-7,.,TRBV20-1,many,TGCAGTGGAAGCCCGGACTACGAGCAGTACTTC,CSGSPDYEQYF
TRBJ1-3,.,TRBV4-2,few,TGTGCCAGCAGCCAGGGGAGGTTCCTCTCTGGAAACACCATATATTTT,CASSQGRFLSGNTIYF
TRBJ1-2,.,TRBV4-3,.,TGCGCCAGCAGCCAAGTGGCGGGACTCACTAACTATGGCTACACCTTC,CASSQVAGLTNYGYTF
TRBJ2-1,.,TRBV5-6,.,TGTGCCAGCAGCTTGGCCCCTGGAGCGAGGAATGAGCAGTTCTTC,CASSLAPGARNEQFF
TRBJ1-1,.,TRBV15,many,TGTGCCACCAGCAGGGGGAATTATGCCGATGAAGCTTTCTTT,CATSRGNYADEAFF
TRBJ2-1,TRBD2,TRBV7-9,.,TGTGCCAGCAGCCCCGGACTAGCGGGGGATGAGCAGTTCTTC,CASSPGLAGDEQFF
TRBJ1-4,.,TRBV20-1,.,TGCAGTGCTAGAGGTTTTAAAGGGGGATATGAAAAACTGTTTTTT,CSARGFKGGYEKLFF
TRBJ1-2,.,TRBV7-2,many,TGTGCCAGCAGCTCCTCCGGGACTTTCACCTTC,CASSSSGTFTF
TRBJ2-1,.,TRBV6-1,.,TGTGCCAGCAGCTCAACGGTTGGCTCCTACAATGAGCAGTTCTTC,CASSSTVGSYNEQFF